These 23 T cell receptor beta chains share one sample of origin, sequenced in a study of blood T cell repertoires in COVID-19. Data came from immunoSEQ multiplex PCR; TCRdb stores just in-frame clones and leaves some out. The repertoire holds some 150,000 clones, with 70% to 90% as singletons. The source material was peripheral blood. The receptors here all came from a human donor with acute or convalescent COVID-19. The donor label of this sample is uncertain.

The chain has TRBV11-2 and TRBJ2-2; 8 nucleotides agree with TRBD2. J lost 4 bases, V lost 5 bases, and 12 bases had no gene match. CDR1 and CDR2 (germline): SGHAT, FQNNGV. The CDR3 is 17 amino acids. CDR3 region: CASSPVPGRGVTGELFF. CDR3 coding DNA: TGTGCCAGCAGCCCCGTTCCGGGGCGGGGGGTCACCGGGGAGCTGTTTTTT. Supplemented by reference TRBV11-2 and TRBJ2-2, the full variable domain reads EAGVAQSPRYKIIEKRQSVAFWCNPISGHATLYWYQQILGQGPKLLIQFQNNGVVDDSQLPKDRFSAERLKGVDSTLKIQPAKLEDSAVYLCASSPVPGRGVTGELFFGEGSRLTVL.

The chain combines TRBV2 with TRBJ2-2; possibly TRBD1 for D (6 bases). From germline, CDR1 is SNHLY and CDR2 FYNNEI. The CDR3 has 14 amino acids. Trimming shortened V by 5 bases and J by 6 bases, and 13 bases separated the two germline ends. The CDR3 sequence: CASSTGLNPGELFF. CDR3 DNA: TGTGCCAGCAGTACAGGGTTGAATCCCGGGGAGCTGTTTTTT.

To note about this clone: At the DNA level, this CDR3 is encoded by other sequences in the same sample as well. The genes are TRBV6-2 or TRBV6-3 and TRBJ2-5, with D unresolved. The CDR3 extends over 11 amino acids. V was cut by 2 bases and J by 5 bases, with 3 bases left in between. Per germline, CDR1 MNHEY and CDR2 SVGEGT. The CDR3 region is CASSYRETQYF. Here the CDR3 DNA reads TGTGCCAGCAGTTACCGGGAGACCCAGTACTTC.

This chain connects TRBV18 to TRBJ2-3; perhaps TRBD1 as D (5 bases). The length of the CDR3 is 15 residues. Trimming shortened V by 3 bases and J by 4 bases, and 14 bases separated the two germline ends. Germline lookup yields CDR1 KGHSH and CDR2 LQKENI. The chain's CDR3 is CASSPSRLGADTQYF. The CDR3 nucleotides read TGTGCCAGCTCACCCTCCAGGCTAGGGGCAGATACGCAGTATTTT.

J is TRBJ1-5 and V is TRBV28, with no clear D. Per the germline V gene, CDR1 is MDHEN and CDR2 is SYDVKM. CDR3 size: 12 residues. V shed 6 bases and J shed 9 bases, with 12 bases lying between them. The CDR3 DNA follows: TGTGCCAGCAGGAGGGTCGGGCGGCCCCAGCATTTT. Encoded protein: CASRRVGRPQHF.

This rearrangement joins TRBV11-1 to TRBJ2-5; TRBD2 agrees at 9 bases. Trimming cost V 0 bases and J 1 base; bases outside gene matches: 3. This CDR3 contains 16 residues. In germline, CDR1 is SGHAT, CDR2 FQDESV (reference sequence). The CDR3 DNA reads TGTGCCAGCAGCTTAGCGCCGACTAGCGGCCAAGAGACCCAGTACTTC. This translates into CASSLAPTSGQETQYF.

The chain carries TRBV21-1 and TRBJ2-7; the DNA was not used to check the table's D call, TRBD1. TRBV21-1 is termed a pseudogene. This CDR3 is 15 amino acids long. The DNA of the CDR3 is TGTGCCAGCAGCAAGGGCCAGCAATCCAGCTACGAGCAGTACGTC. Protein product: CASSKGQQSSYEQYV.

This rearrangement joins TRBV27 to TRBJ2-5; TRBD1 matches 7 bases. Germline lookup yields CDR1 MNHEY and CDR2 SMNVEV (reference sequence). There are 14 residues in the CDR3. V shed 6 bases and J 7 bases; nucleotides not matched to a gene: 11. CDR3 in amino acids: CASRATAPGGTQYF. CDR3 nucleotides: TGTGCCAGCAGGGCGACAGCTCCAGGGGGGACCCAGTACTTC.

V usage is TRBV27 and J usage is TRBJ1-1; maybe TRBD1 (5 bases). Germline V gene data show CDR1 as MNHEY and CDR2 as SMNVEV (reference sequence). The CDR3 runs to 14 residues. With 6 bases removed from V and 4 bases from J, the gap between germline ends came to 15 bases. The CDR3 is CASSPPPGVTEAFF. Written as DNA, the CDR3 is TGTGCCAGCAGCCCTCCCCCGGGGGTCACTGAAGCTTTCTTT.

V gene TRBV19 combines with J gene TRBJ1-1, with TRBD1 as a possible D gene (5 bases). V dropped 7 bases and J dropped 1 base, with 19 bases sitting between them. Germline loops: CDR1 LNHDA, CDR2 SQIVND (reference sequence). This CDR3 is 16 amino acids long. CDR3 nucleotides: TGTGCCAGTACCCATCTTGAAGGGGCGCAGAACACTGAAGCTTTCTTT. It is translated as CASTHLEGAQNTEAFF. Variable domain in full (rest from reference TRBV19 and TRBJ1-1): DGGITQSPKYLFRKEGQNVTLSCEQNLNHDAMYWYRQDPGQGLRLIYYSQIVNDFQKGDIAEGYSVSREKKESFPLTVTSAQKNPTAFYLCASTHLEGAQNTEAFFGQGTRLTVV.

In DNA, the CDR3 is TGTGCCATCAGTGAGGGGGCAGGGGTTGGAAGCAATCAGCCCCAGCATTTT. Residues: CAISEGAGVGSNQPQHF. The chain is built from TRBV10-3 and TRBJ1-5; TRBD1 is a possible D gene (6 bases). Germline V CDR1 and CDR2: ENHRY, SYGVKD. Trimming left V 2 bases short and J 1 base short, with 15 bases between. The CDR3 spans 17 residues.

The chain carries TRBV5-1 and TRBJ2-5, with 11 nucleotides matching TRBD2. Germline V gene sequence: CDR1 SGHRS, CDR2 YFSETQ. There are 18 residues in the CDR3. Unmatched junction bases numbered 14, after V lost 5 bases and J lost 2 bases. CDR3 residues: CASRATISSGGLQETQYF. The CDR3 DNA reads as TGCGCCAGCAGGGCCACAATTTCTAGCGGGGGGTTACAAGAGACCCAGTACTTC.

This chain links TRBV18 with TRBJ2-7; tentatively, D is TRBD1 (5 bases). Germline CDR1 KGHSH, CDR2 LQKENI. This CDR3 is 14 amino acids long. Trimming left V 3 bases short and J 0 bases short, with 9 bases between. This CDR3 reads CASSPNDSSYEQYF. CDR3 sequence (DNA): TGTGCCAGCTCACCTAACGACAGCTCCTACGAGCAGTACTTC. Full variable domain (remainder filled in from reference TRBV18 and TRBJ2-7): NAGVMQNPRHLVRRRGQEARLRCSPMKGHSHVYWYRQLPEEGLKFMVYLQKENIIDESGMPKERFSAEFPKEGPSILRIQQVVRGDSAAYFCASSPNDSSYEQYFGPGTRLTVT.

Turning to this clone: This CDR3 is also generated by other DNA sequences in the sample. V and J are TRBV4-1 and TRBJ2-3; 7 bases are a match to TRBD2. Germline trimming cut 3 bases from V and 1 base from J; bases unmatched to any gene: 4. The CDR3 covers 15 residues. The V gene's germline CDR1 is MGHRA and CDR2 YSYEKL. The CDR3 nucleotides are TGCGCCAGCAGCCAGGATGGGGGGGGCACAGATACGCAGTATTTT. Protein: CASSQDGGGTDTQYF.

The chain uses TRBV7-8 and TRBJ1-4; unclear D gene. Trimming stripped 0 bases from V and 0 bases from J, with 17 bases between. There are 19 residues in the CDR3. Germline assignment: CDR1 SGHVS and CDR2 FQNEAQ. The CDR3 DNA reads TGTGCCAGCAGCTTAGCACGGTTGTCCCCCAAGACAACTAATGAAAAACTGTTTTTT. Amino acid sequence: CASSLARLSPKTTNEKLFF. Full variable domain (remainder filled in from reference TRBV7-8 and TRBJ1-4): GAGVSQSPRYKVAKRGQDVALRCDPISGHVSLFWYQQALGQGPEFLTYFQNEAQLDKSGLPSDRFFAERPEGSVSTLKIQRTQQEDSAVYLCASSLARLSPKTTNEKLFFGSGTQLSVL.

This clone has ten or more counts. Distinct nucleotide sequences in the sample also encode this CDR3. The J gene is TRBJ1-2, the V gene TRBV28; possible D gene TRBD1, 6 bases. Trimming pared 5 bases from V and 2 bases from J, leaving 9 bases between. The CDR3 consists of 13 residues. The germline CDR1 and CDR2 sequences are MDHEN and SYDVKM. This chain's CDR3 is CASSQDRNYGYTF. CDR3 coding DNA: TGTGCCAGCAGTCAGGACAGAAACTATGGCTACACCTTC.

V usage is TRBV2 and J usage is TRBJ2-5, with a weak D call TRBD2 (7 bases). The CDR3 is made up of 14 amino acids. Trimming took off 3 bases at V and 6 bases at J, with 14 bases between the two ends. The germline gives CDR1 SNHLY, CDR2 FYNNEI. CDR3 amino acids: CASSDVGGPKTQYF. CDR3 nucleotides: TGTGCCAGCAGTGATGTGGGGGGGCCCAAGACCCAGTACTTC.

The CDR3 loop is CASSTGTSGSTDTQYF. The CDR3 DNA reads TGCGCCAGCAGCACCGGGACTAGCGGGTCGACAGATACGCAGTATTTT. The J gene is TRBJ2-3, the V gene TRBV5-1, with 12 bases aligning to TRBD2. Per the germline V gene, CDR1 is SGHRS and CDR2 is YFSETQ. The length of the CDR3 is 16 residues. V lost 4 bases, J lost 3 bases, and 6 bases stayed unmatched. The complete variable domain, with remaining parts taken from reference TRBV5-1 and TRBJ2-3, reads KAGVTQTPRYLIKTRGQQVTLSCSPISGHRSVSWYQQTPGQGLQFLFEYFSETQRNKGNFPGRFSGRQFSNSRSEMNVSTLELGDSALYLCASSTGTSGSTDTQYFGPGTRLTVL.

This clone was found once. The rearrangement links TRBV30 to TRBJ1-1; D remains ambiguous. Germline V gene lookup returns CDR1 GTSNPN and CDR2 SVGIG (reference sequence). Trimming shortened V by 8 bases and J by 2 bases, and 12 bases separated the two germline ends. This CDR3 spans 12 amino acids. CDR3 amino acids: CALNAGNTEAFF. The DNA for the CDR3 is TGTGCCCTAAACGCAGGAAACACTGAAGCTTTCTTT. Using reference TRBV30 and TRBJ1-1 for the parts outside the CDR3, the full variable domain is SQTIHQWPATLVQPVGSPLSLECTVEGTSNPNLYWYRQAAGRGLQLLFYSVGIGQISSEVPQNLSASRPQDRQFILSSKKLLLSDSGFYLCALNAGNTEAFFGQGTRLTVV.

This chain links TRBV5-6 with TRBJ1-5; TRBD1 aligns across 7 bases. The J segment lost 2 bases and the V segment lost 2 bases, leaving 4 bases of the junction unmatched. The CDR3 covers 15 residues. CDR1 SGHDT and CDR2 YYEEEE come from the germline V gene. CDR3 in amino acids: CASSFSDRGNQPQHF. In DNA, the CDR3 is TGTGCCAGCAGCTTTTCAGACAGGGGCAATCAGCCCCAGCATTTT.

The V and J genes are TRBV25-1 and TRBJ1-2, with D unresolved. V lost 4 bases and J lost 2, with 8 bases in between. The CDR3 is made up of 13 amino acids. CDR1 MGHDK and CDR2 SYGVNS come from the germline V gene. The CDR3 DNA reads TGTGCCAGCAGTGGCGGGCCCAACTATGGCTACACCTTC. It translates to CASSGGPNYGYTF.

The rearrangement joins TRBV28 to TRBJ2-1; TRBD1 aligns across 7 bases. Germline V gene sequence: CDR1 MDHEN, CDR2 SYDVKM. The V gene end was trimmed by 5 bases and the J gene end by 8 bases; junction bases not matched to a gene: 15. The CDR3 contains 16 residues. CDR3 residues: CASSRSRDSVLDEQFF. The CDR3 DNA follows: TGTGCCAGCAGTCGCAGCCGGGACAGCGTGCTGGATGAGCAGTTCTTC.

The chain employs TRBV24-1 and TRBJ2-3, with D possibly matching TRBD1 (6 bases). The CDR3 contains 14 residues. CDR1 and CDR2 from the germline V gene are KGHDR and SFDVKD. Trimming left V 8 bases short and J 4 bases short, with 15 bases between. CDR3 nucleotide sequence: TGTGCCACCAAGGACAGAGGGGAGCCAGATACGCAGTATTTT. This codes for CATKDRGEPDTQYF.